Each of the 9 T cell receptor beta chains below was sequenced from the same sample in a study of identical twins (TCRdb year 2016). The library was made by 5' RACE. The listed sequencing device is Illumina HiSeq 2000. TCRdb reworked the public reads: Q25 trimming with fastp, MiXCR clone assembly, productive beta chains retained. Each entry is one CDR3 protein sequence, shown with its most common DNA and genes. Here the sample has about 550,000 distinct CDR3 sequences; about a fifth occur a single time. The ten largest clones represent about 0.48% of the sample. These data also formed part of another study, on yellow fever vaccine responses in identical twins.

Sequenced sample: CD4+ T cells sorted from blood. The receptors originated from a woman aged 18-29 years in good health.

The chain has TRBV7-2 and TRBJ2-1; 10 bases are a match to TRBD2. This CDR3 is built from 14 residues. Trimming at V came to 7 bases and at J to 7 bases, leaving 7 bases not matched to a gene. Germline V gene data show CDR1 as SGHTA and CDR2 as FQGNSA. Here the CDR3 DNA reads TGTGCCAGCACCCGAGCGGGAGGGGTAAATGAGCAGTTCTTC. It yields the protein CASTRAGGVNEQFF.

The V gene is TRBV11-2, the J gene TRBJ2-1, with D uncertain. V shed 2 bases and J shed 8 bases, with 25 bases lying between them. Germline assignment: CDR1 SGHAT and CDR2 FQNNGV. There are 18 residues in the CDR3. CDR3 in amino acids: CASSLNGREYVFLDEQFF. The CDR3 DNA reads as TGTGCCAGCAGCTTAAACGGTCGAGAATATGTGTTTTTGGATGAGCAGTTCTTC.

CDR3 bases: TGTGCCAGCAGTATAGACAGCAACTACGAGCAGTACGTC. Encoded protein: CASSIDSNYEQYV. The chain combines TRBV12-3 or TRBV12-4 with TRBJ2-7, with D tentatively TRBD1 (5 bases). Trimming took 5 bases from V and 3 from J, leaving 11 bases between them. This CDR3 is built from 13 residues.

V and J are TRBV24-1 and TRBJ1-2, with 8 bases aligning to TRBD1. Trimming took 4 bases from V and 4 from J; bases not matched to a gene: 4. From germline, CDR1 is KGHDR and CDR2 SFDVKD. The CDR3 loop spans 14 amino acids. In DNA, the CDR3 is TGTGCCACCAGTGACCCGGACAGGGCCTATGGCTACACCTTC. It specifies CATSDPDRAYGYTF.

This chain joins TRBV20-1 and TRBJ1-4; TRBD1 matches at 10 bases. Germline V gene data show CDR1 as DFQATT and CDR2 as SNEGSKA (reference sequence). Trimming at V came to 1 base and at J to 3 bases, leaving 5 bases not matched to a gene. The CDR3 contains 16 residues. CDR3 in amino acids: CSARASDRGPNEKLFF. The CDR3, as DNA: TGCAGTGCTAGAGCCTCAGACAGGGGGCCTAATGAAAAACTGTTTTTT.

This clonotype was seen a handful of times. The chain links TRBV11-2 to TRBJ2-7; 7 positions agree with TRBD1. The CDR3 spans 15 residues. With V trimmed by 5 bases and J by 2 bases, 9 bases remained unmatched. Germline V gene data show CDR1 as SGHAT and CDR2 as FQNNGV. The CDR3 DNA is TGTGCCAGCAGCACAGACAGGGCCGTAACCTACGAGCAGTACGTC. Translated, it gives CASSTDRAVTYEQYV.

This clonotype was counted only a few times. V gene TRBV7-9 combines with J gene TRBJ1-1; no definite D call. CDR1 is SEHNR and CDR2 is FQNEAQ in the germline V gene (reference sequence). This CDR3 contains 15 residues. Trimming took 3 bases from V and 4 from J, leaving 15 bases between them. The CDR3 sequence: CASSFGNRLGTEAFF. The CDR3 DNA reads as TGTGCCAGCAGCTTCGGGAATAGGTTAGGCACTGAAGCTTTCTTT.

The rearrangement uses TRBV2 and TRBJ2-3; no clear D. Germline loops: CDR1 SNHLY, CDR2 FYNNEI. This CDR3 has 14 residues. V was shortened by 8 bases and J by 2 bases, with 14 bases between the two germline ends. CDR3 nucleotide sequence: TGTGCCAGCTTCCTGGATACCGTCACAGATACGCAGTATTTT. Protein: CASFLDTVTDTQYF.

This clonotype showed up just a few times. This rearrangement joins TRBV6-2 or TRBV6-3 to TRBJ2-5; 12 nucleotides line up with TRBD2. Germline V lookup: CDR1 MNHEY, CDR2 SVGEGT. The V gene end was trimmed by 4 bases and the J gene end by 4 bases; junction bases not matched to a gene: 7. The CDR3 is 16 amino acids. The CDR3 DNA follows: TGTGCCAGCAGTTTCCCAACTAGCGGGGGGCGAGAGACCCAGTACTTC. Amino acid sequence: CASSFPTSGGRETQYF.